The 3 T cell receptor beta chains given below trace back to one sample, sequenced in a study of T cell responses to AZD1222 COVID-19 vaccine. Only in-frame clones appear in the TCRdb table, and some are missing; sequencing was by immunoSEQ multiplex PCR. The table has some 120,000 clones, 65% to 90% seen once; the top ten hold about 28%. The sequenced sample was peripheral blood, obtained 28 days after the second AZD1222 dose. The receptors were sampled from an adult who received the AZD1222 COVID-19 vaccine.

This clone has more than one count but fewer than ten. In DNA, the CDR3 is TGCGCCAGCAGCTGGGGGTTAGGTGGGGCCTCCTACGAGCAGTACTTC. This sequence encodes CASSWGLGGASYEQYF. V and J are TRBV5-1 and TRBJ2-7; TRBD1 or TRBD2 may be the D gene (5 bases each). Trimming stripped 3 bases from V and 0 bases from J, with 16 bases between. The germline V gene has CDR1 SGHRS and CDR2 YFSETQ. The CDR3 sequence is 16 residues long.

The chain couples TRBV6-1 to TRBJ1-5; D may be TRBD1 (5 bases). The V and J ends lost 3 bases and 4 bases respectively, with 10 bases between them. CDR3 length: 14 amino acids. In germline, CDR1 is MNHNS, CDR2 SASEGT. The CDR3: CASSERGQNQPQHF. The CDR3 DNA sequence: TGTGCCAGCAGTGAGAGGGGTCAGAATCAGCCCCAGCATTTT.

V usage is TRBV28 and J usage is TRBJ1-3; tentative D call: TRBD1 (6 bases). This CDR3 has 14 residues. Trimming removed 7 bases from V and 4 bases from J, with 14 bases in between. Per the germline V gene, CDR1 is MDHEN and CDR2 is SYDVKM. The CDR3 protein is CASNRGARGNTIYF. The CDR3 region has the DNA TGTGCCAGCAATAGGGGGGCGCGAGGAAACACCATATATTTT.